This entry lists 24 T cell receptor beta chains sequenced from one sample in a study of molecular identifiers for immune sequencing clone quantification. TCRdb re-analysed the PCR reads in MiXCR, keeping a single row per CDR3 protein. This table has under 85,000 distinct CDR3 sequences, around 17% appearing once. Specimen: naive CD8+ T cells from blood, with Jurkat cell RNA spiked in. As for subset: FACS-sorted CD8+CD4-CCR7+CD45RA+ naive T cells. The origin of the receptors is a human donor in good health. Some libraries in this study had Jurkat cell RNA spiked in.

This clonotype was found many times. The chain is built from TRBV18 and TRBJ1-2, with 7 bases aligning to TRBD1. This CDR3 has 17 amino acids. Germline loops: CDR1 KGHSH, CDR2 LQKENI. V lost 3 bases, J lost 2 bases, and 12 bases stayed unmatched. CDR3 in DNA: TGTGCCAGCTCACCGACGTATATCGGGACAGTGAACTATGGCTACACCTTC. This codes for CASSPTYIGTVNYGYTF.

The chain is built from TRBV27 and TRBJ2-1; 7 nucleotides line up with TRBD2. This CDR3 spans 14 amino acids. In germline, CDR1 is MNHEY, CDR2 SMNVEV (reference sequence). After removal of 9 bases from V and 0 bases from J, the junction contained 5 bases not matched to a gene. CDR3 loop: CASSAGYSYNEQFF. Written as DNA, the CDR3 is TGTGCCAGTTCAGCGGGATACTCCTACAATGAGCAGTTCTTC.

This clonotype was found a few times. This rearrangement joins TRBV27 to TRBJ2-3, with TRBD2 identical over 13 bases. Germline V gene sequence: CDR1 MNHEY, CDR2 SMNVEV (reference sequence). The junction had 16 bases not matched to a gene; V was cut back by 3 bases and J by 4 bases. CDR3 size: 20 residues. The CDR3 reads CASSFLSGLAGRWGPDTQYF. The CDR3 DNA is TGTGCCAGCAGTTTTTTGTCGGGACTAGCGGGACGATGGGGCCCAGATACGCAGTATTTT.

This clonotype was seen at least ten times. V and J are TRBV4-1 and TRBJ2-7; D may be TRBD1 (6 bases). Germline V gene data show CDR1 as MGHRA and CDR2 as YSYEKL. Deletions cut 1 base from V and 2 bases from J, with 12 bases between. The CDR3 loop spans 15 amino acids. The CDR3 DNA reads as TGCGCCAGCAGCCAAGTGGGGAGACAGGCCTACGAGCAGTACTTC. Translating gives CASSQVGRQAYEQYF.

This clonotype was seen at least ten times. This sequence joins TRBV20-1 and TRBJ2-7, with 10 bases matching TRBD2. V lost 5 bases, J lost 5 bases, and 9 bases stayed unmatched. This CDR3 contains 14 residues. Looked up from germline, CDR1 is DFQATT and CDR2 is SNEGSKA (reference sequence). The CDR3 DNA is TGCAGTGCTCAAGCGGGAGGGCCCCGGGACGAGCAGTACTTC. It yields the protein CSAQAGGPRDEQYF.

This clonotype came up a few times. The chain employs TRBV19 and TRBJ1-4; 8 bases fit TRBD1. The CDR3 loop spans 14 amino acids. V trimming: 5 bases; J trimming: 4 bases; junction bases outside the gene matches: 3. Per the germline V gene, CDR1 is LNHDA and CDR2 is SQIVND (reference sequence). The CDR3 DNA follows: TGTGCCAGTAGTGAACAGGGGGTTAATGAAAAACTGTTTTTT. Its protein is CASSEQGVNEKLFF.

A word on this clonotype: The junction departs from the called germline gene at one end, perhaps through a read error. V gene TRBV7-9 combines with J gene TRBJ2-1, with D perhaps TRBD2 (6 bases). The CDR3 length is 15 residues. Germline assignment: CDR1 SEHNR and CDR2 FQNEAQ (reference sequence). Written as DNA, the CDR3 is TGTGCCAGCAGCTTGTTTACGGGAGTCATGGATGAGCGGTTCTTC. Translating it yields CASSLFTGVMDERFF.

At least ten counts were recorded for this clonotype. The chain carries TRBV7-8 and TRBJ2-4; D gene ambiguous. CDR3 size: 14 residues. The ends were cut back, 6 bases at V and 6 bases at J, with 15 bases in the middle. CDR1 is SGHVS and CDR2 is FQNEAQ in the germline V gene. The CDR3 protein is CASSPPSPGNIQYF. CDR3 bases: TGTGCCAGCAGTCCCCCTAGTCCTGGAAACATTCAGTACTTC.

Regarding this clonotype: This could be a read error, since a much larger clone is one nucleotide away. The chain has TRBV5-4 and TRBJ2-5; weak D call: TRBD1 (6 bases). The CDR3 is made up of 14 amino acids. The germline V gene has CDR1 SGHNT and CDR2 YYREEE (reference sequence). V was trimmed by 3 bases and J by 4 bases, leaving 13 bases between them. The CDR3 DNA reads TGTGCCAGCAGCTGGGGAAGGGGGAGAGAGACCCAGTACTTC. The encoded protein is CASSWGRGRETQYF.

As regards this clonotype: Mismatch with germline at one junction end may stem from a read error. The V and J genes are TRBV27 and TRBJ2-1, with D possibly matching TRBD1 (5 bases). This CDR3 is 15 amino acids long. CDR1 is MNHEY and CDR2 is SMNVEV in the germline V gene (reference sequence). The CDR3 bases are TGTGCCAGCAGTTTAGGAACAGGTTCGGTCAACGAGCAGCTCTTC. Translated: CASSLGTGSVNEQLF.

This chain uses TRBV4-1 with TRBJ2-3, with unresolved D. V shed 4 bases and J shed 5 bases, with 16 bases lying between them. There are 15 residues in the CDR3. Germline assignment: CDR1 MGHRA and CDR2 YSYEKL. The CDR3 region has the DNA TGCGCCAGCAGCCCCAAGGGAACCCCGGGAGATACGCAGTATTTT. As protein: CASSPKGTPGDTQYF.

The V and J genes are TRBV21-1 and TRBJ2-7; the DNA was not used to check the table's D call, TRBD1. TRBV21-1 is assigned pseudogene status. The CDR3 runs to 13 residues. The CDR3 coding sequence is TGTGCCAGAACAGGTCACAGAACCTACGAGCAGTACTTC. It is translated as CARTGHRTYEQYF.

With respect to this clonotype: A much more abundant neighbour one base away suggests this may be a read error. The chain is built from TRBV20-1 and TRBJ1-1; D gene uncertain. The CDR3 length is 14 residues. Germline-derived CDR1 and CDR2 are DFQATT and SNEGSKA (reference sequence). Deletions cut 0 bases from V and 0 bases from J, with 8 bases between. CDR3 sequence reads: CSARDWEMNTEAFF. The CDR3 DNA reads as TGCAGTGCTAGAGATTGGGAGATGAACACTGAAGCTTTCTTT.

Details on this clonotype: Possible read error: a much larger clone is one base away. This chain joins TRBV20-1 and TRBJ2-7; D tentatively fits TRBD1 or TRBD2 (5 bases each). There are 14 residues in the CDR3. Germline CDR1 is DFQATT and CDR2 is SNEGSKA (reference sequence). CDR3 in amino acids: CGARDREGTYEQYF. The CDR3 region has the DNA TGCGGTGCTAGAGATCGAGAGGGGACCTACGAGCAGTACTTC.

The chain uses TRBV4-3 and TRBJ2-7; 8 bases match TRBD2. The germline gives CDR1 LGHNA, CDR2 YSLEER. The CDR3 is 15 residues long. The V segment lost 1 base and the J segment 3 bases; nucleotides outside the gene matches: 5. This chain's CDR3 is CASSQASGGIYEQYF. In DNA form, the CDR3 reads TGCGCCAGCAGCCAAGCCAGCGGGGGCATCTACGAGCAGTACTTC.

This clonotype appeared many times. The chain recombines TRBV14 with TRBJ1-4; no clear D gene. The CDR3 runs 15 residues. Germline CDR1 SGHDN, CDR2 FVKESK. Trimming took 0 bases from V and 6 from J, leaving 11 bases between them. CDR3 residues: CASSQDRFMDEKLFF. CDR3 nucleotide sequence: TGTGCCAGCAGCCAAGACAGGTTCATGGATGAAAAACTGTTTTTT.

The chain employs TRBV9 and TRBJ2-7, with D possibly being TRBD1 or TRBD2 (5 bases each). CDR3 size: 14 residues. Trimming cost V 0 bases and J 9 bases, with 16 bases left between them. Germline V lookup: CDR1 SGDLS, CDR2 YYNGEE. CDR3 coding DNA: TGTGCCAGCAGCGTAGGGGGGATGGACGATCTGCAGTACTTC. This gives the protein CASSVGGMDDLQYF.

With respect to this clonotype: A clone one base away is much larger, so this may be a read error. The final CDR3 position lacks the conserved phenylalanine or tryptophan, pointing to a likely read error. V and J are TRBV27 and TRBJ2-3, with TRBD2 matching over 9 bases. V was clipped by 4 bases and J by 0 bases; unmatched bases: 17. CDR1 MNHEY and CDR2 SMNVEV come from the germline V gene (reference sequence). This CDR3 is built from 20 residues. This chain's CDR3 is CASSYTRRETSGPSTDTQYS. In nucleotides, the CDR3 is TGTGCCAGCAGTTATACTAGGAGGGAGACTAGCGGCCCTAGCACAGATACGCAGTATTCT.

The rearrangement links TRBV9 to TRBJ2-1; 8 bases line up with TRBD2. The V gene's germline CDR1 is SGDLS and CDR2 YYNGEE. V lost 4 bases to trimming and J lost 9 bases; unmatched junction nucleotides: 15. The CDR3 covers 16 residues. For the CDR3, the DNA is TGTGCCAGCAGCCCCCTAGTAGCGGGAATGTCAGGTGAGCAGTTCTTC. It encodes CASSPLVAGMSGEQFF.

The table lists this clonotype with many counts. V usage is TRBV27 and J usage is TRBJ2-3; 10 nucleotides agree with TRBD2. This CDR3 comprises 17 residues. The germline V gene has CDR1 MNHEY and CDR2 SMNVEV (reference sequence). The junction had 6 bases not matched to a gene; V was cut back by 1 base and J by 2 bases. The chain's CDR3 is CASSLLQLAGLTDTQYF. For the CDR3, the DNA is TGTGCCAGCAGTTTATTGCAACTAGCGGGACTCACAGATACGCAGTATTTT.

In its sample, this clonotype was seen many times. The rearrangement links TRBV5-1 to TRBJ2-3, with 10 bases lining up with TRBD2. CDR1 is SGHRS and CDR2 is YFSETQ in the germline V gene. This CDR3 region has 18 residues. The trim removed 0 bases at V and 2 bases at J, leaving 9 bases unmatched. Here the CDR3 reads CASSLVITSGIDTDTQYF. CDR3 in DNA: TGCGCCAGCAGCTTGGTGATTACTAGCGGGATCGACACAGATACGCAGTATTTT.

This clonotype has at least ten counts. A much larger clone lies one base from this, so it may be a read error. This sequence joins TRBV7-8 and TRBJ2-3, with 10 bases aligning to TRBD2. This CDR3 has 18 residues. Losses at the gene ends were 2 bases for V and 2 bases for J; bases not matched to a gene: 10. Germline V gives CDR1 SGHVS, CDR2 FQNEAQ. The CDR3 loop reads CASSLFPGLAELTDTQYF. The CDR3 DNA reads as TGTGCCAGCAGCTTATTTCCCGGACTAGCGGAGCTCACAGATACGCAGTATTTT.

This clonotype was seen at least ten times. In nucleotides, the CDR3 is TGCAGCGTTGGAGGGCCAGCAGAGACCCAGTACTTC. Translating gives CSVGGPAETQYF. The chain links TRBV29-1 to TRBJ2-5, with a possible D match to TRBD2 (5 bases). Germline values: CDR1 SQVTM, CDR2 ANQGSEA. The V and J ends lost 4 bases and 4 bases respectively, with 10 bases between them. The CDR3 has 12 amino acids. The whole variable domain, filled in from reference TRBV29-1 and TRBJ2-5, reads SAVISQKPSRDICQRGTSLTIQCQVDSQVTMMFWYRQQPGQSLTLIATANQGSEATYESGFVIDKFPISRPNLTFSTLTVSNMSPEDSSIYLCSVGGPAETQYFGPGTRLLVL.

This clonotype was seen ten or more times. V usage is TRBV27 and J usage is TRBJ2-3; maybe TRBD1 (5 bases). Germline CDR1 and CDR2: MNHEY and SMNVEV (reference sequence). The CDR3 is 15 amino acids. V was cut by 5 bases and J by 0 bases, with 12 bases left in between. CDR3 sequence: CASSMQTASTDTQYF. CDR3 in DNA: TGTGCCAGCAGTATGCAGACAGCAAGCACAGATACGCAGTATTTT.